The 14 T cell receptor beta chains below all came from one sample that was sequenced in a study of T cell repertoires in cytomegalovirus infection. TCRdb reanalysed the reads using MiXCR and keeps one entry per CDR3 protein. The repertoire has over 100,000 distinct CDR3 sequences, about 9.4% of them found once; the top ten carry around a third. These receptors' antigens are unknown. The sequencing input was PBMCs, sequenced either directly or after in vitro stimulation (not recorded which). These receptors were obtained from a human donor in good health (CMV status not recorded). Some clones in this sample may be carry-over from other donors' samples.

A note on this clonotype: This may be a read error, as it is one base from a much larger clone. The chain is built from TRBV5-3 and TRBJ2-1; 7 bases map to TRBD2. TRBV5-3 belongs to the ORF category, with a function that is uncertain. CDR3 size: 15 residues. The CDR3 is CASSWDGARGGEQFF. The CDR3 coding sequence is TGTGCCAGCAGCTGGGACGGAGCCCGCGGGGGTGAGCAGTTCTTC.

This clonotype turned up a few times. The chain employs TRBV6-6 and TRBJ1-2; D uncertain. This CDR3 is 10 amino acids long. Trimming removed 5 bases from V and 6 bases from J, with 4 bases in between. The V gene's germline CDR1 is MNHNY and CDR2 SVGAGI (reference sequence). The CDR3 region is CASSDHGYTF. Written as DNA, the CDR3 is TGTGCCAGCAGTGATCATGGCTACACCTTC.

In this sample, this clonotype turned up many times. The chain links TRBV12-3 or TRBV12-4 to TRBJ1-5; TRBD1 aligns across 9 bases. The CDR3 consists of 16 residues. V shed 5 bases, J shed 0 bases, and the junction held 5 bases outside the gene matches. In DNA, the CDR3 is TGTGCCAGCAGTCCCGGACAGGGGCATAGCAATCAGCCCCAGCATTTT. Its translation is CASSPGQGHSNQPQHF.

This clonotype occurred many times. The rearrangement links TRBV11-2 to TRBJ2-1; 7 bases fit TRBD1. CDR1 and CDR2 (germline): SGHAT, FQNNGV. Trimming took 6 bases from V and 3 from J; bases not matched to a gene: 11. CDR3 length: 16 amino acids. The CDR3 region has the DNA TGTGCCAGCAGACTGGGGATGTCAGGGGGCTACAATGAGCAGTTCTTC. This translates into CASRLGMSGGYNEQFF. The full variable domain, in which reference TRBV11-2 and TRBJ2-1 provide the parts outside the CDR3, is EAGVAQSPRYKIIEKRQSVAFWCNPISGHATLYWYQQILGQGPKLLIQFQNNGVVDDSQLPKDRFSAERLKGVDSTLKIQPAKLEDSAVYLCASRLGMSGGYNEQFFGPGTRLTVL.

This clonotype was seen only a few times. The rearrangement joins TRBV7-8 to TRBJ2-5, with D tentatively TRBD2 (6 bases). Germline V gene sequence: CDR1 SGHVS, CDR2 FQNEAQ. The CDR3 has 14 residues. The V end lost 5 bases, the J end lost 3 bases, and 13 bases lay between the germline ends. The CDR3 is CASSPPQREETQYF. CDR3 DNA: TGTGCCAGCAGCCCCCCCCAGCGGGAAGAGACCCAGTACTTC.

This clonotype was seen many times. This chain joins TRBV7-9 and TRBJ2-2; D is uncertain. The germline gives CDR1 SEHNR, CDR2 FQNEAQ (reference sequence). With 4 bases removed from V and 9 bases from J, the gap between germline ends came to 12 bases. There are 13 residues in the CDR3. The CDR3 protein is CASSYNTMRELFF. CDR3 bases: TGTGCCAGCAGCTACAACACGATGAGGGAGCTGTTTTTT. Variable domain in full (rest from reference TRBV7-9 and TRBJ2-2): DTGVSQNPRHKITKRGQNVTFRCDPISEHNRLYWYRQTLGQGPEFLTYFQNEAQLEKSRLLSDRFSAERPKGSFSTLEIQRTEQGDSAMYLCASSYNTMRELFFGEGSRLTVL.

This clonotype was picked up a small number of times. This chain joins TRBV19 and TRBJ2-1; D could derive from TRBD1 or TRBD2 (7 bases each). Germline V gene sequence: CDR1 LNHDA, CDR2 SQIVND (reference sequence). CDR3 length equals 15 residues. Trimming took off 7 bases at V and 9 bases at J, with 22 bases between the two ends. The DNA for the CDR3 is TGTGCCAGTACTCCTCCGGTCGGGAGGACAGGTGAGCAGTTCTTC. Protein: CASTPPVGRTGEQFF.

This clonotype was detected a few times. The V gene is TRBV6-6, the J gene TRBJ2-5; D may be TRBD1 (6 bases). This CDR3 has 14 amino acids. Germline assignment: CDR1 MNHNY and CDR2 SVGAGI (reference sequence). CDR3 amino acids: CPYVRGNLQETQYF. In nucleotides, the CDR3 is TGTCCGTATGTGAGGGGGAACCTTCAAGAGACCCAGTACTTC.

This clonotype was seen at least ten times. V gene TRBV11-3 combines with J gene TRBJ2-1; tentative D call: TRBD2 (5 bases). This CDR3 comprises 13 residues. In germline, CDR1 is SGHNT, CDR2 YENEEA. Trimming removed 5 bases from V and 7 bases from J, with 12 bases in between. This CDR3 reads CASSPTRSNEQFF. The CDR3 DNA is TGTGCCAGCAGCCCTACTAGGTCTAATGAGCAGTTCTTC.

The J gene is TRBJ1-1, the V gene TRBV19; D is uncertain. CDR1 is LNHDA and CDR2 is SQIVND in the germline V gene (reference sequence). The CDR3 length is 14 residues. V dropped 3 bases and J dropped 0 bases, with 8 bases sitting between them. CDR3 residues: CASSMQQVNTEAFF. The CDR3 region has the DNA TGTGCCAGTAGTATGCAGCAGGTGAACACTGAAGCTTTCTTT.

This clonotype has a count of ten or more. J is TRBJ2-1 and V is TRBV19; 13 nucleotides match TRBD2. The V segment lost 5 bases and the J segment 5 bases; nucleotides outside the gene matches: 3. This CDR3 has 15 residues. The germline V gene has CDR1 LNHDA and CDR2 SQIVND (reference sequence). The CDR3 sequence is CASSAGTSGNNEQFF. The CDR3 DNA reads TGTGCCAGTAGTGCCGGGACTAGCGGGAACAATGAGCAGTTCTTC.

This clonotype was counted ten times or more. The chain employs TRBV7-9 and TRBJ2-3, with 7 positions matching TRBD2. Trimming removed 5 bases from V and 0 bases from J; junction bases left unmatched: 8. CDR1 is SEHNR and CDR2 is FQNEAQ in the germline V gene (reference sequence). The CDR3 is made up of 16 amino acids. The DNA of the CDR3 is TGTGCCAGCAGCCCTAACCGGGACTACAGCACAGATACGCAGTATTTT. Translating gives CASSPNRDYSTDTQYF.

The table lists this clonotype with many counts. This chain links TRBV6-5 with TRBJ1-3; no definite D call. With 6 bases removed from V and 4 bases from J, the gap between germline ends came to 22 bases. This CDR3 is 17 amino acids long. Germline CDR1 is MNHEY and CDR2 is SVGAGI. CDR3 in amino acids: CASSPVGRSVRGNTIYF. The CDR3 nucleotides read TGTGCCAGCAGCCCCGTGGGAAGGAGCGTTCGAGGAAACACCATATATTTT.

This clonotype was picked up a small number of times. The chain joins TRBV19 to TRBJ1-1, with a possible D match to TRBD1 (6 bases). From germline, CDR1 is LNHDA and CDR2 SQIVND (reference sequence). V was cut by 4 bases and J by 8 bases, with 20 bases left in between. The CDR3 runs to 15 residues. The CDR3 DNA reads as TGTGCCAGTAGTACCCCGGGTAGCGGGACATTGGAAGCTTTCTTT. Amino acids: CASSTPGSGTLEAFF.